This T cell receptor (beta chain) was sequenced for a study of blood T cell repertoires in COVID-19. Overall study: COVID-19 samples from acute and convalescent phases originated in the United States, Italy and Spain. T cells, B-cell-depleted T cells, or PBMCs supplied cDNA or gDNA.

CDR1 and CDR2 (germline): LNHDA, SQIVND (reference sequence). The CDR3 extends over 16 amino acids. Germline trimming cut 7 bases from V and 0 bases from J; bases unmatched to any gene: 7. Per the original data handling: Using reference gene primer amplification, nucleated cell counts were estimated. Repertoires were generated with immunoSEQ multiplex PCR, while TCRdb's copy carries only in-frame clones and drops some. Clonal size and the V and J genes are those of that table, whereas D and trimming came from the DNA. This sample has roughly 63,000 clones; almost 90% occur once, and the top ten carry roughly a fifth.

This clonotype originated in a woman in her 50s with active or convalescent COVID-19. This chain connects TRBV19 to TRBJ1-5, with 9 bases matching TRBD1. The material sequenced was peripheral blood. The CDR3 here is CASNPGQGLSNQPQHF. In DNA form, the CDR3 reads TGTGCCAGTAATCCGGGACAGGGACTTAGCAATCAGCCCCAGCATTTT.